This T cell receptor (beta chain) is from a study of cytomegalovirus exposure and HLA in healthy donors. PCR amplification relied on 60 Vbeta primers (plus 13 Jbeta primers). Clones were read by immunoSEQ multiplex PCR, and TCRdb kept only the in-frame ones, dropping some. Seen here are around 160,000 clones, approximately 85% observed once, and the top ten hold around a tenth. Germline values: CDR1 MNHEY, CDR2 SVGAGI. The CDR3 sequence is 13 residues long. V shed 5 bases, J shed 2 bases, and the junction held 3 bases outside the gene matches. This clone was recorded a few times. The antigen is undetermined. Study findings and constraints: A link between a missense DCLRE1C variant and TCR beta V- and J-gene trimming emerged from a later analysis. 164 TCR beta chains were listed as cytomegalovirus-associated.

The clonotype comes from a man in his late teens or twenties in good health and CMV-seropositive. The chain combines TRBV6-5 with TRBJ2-7, with 7 bases lining up with TRBD1. Material for sequencing was PBMCs. The DNA of the CDR3 is TGTGCCAGCAGTATAACAGGGGCCTACGAGCAGTACTTC. Translating gives CASSITGAYEQYF.